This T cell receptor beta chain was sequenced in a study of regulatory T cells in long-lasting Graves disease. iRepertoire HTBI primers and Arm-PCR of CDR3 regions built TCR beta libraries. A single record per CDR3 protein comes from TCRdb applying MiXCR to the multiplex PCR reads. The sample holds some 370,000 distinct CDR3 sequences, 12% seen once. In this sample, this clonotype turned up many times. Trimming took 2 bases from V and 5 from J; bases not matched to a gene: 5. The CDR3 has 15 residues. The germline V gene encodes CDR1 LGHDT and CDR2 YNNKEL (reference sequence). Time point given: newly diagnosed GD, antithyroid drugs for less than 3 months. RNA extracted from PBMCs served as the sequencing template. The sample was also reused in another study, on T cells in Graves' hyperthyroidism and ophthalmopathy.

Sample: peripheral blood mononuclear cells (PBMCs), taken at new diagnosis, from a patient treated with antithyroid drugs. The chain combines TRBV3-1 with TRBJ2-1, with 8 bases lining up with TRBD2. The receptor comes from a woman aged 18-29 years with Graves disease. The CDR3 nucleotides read TGTGCCAGCAGCCAAAACGGGAGGGGACACAATGAGCAGTTCTTC. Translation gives CASSQNGRGHNEQFF.